The entry below describes one T cell receptor (beta chain). Its target is unknown. The sample is drawn from a study of shared clonotypes between healthy human individuals. General study findings and limits: Rarefaction gave evidence that sorted-subset sequencing remained incomplete despite large depth.

Original data processing: Filtering differed, since immunoSEQ gave only junction sequences and no quality scores. The assay was immunoSEQ multiplex PCR, and TCRdb's table has in-frame clones only and misses some. The V and J calls and clone size were taken over from that table, and D and trimming were inferred from the DNA. The sample has roughly 2,500,000 clones; over 85% are singletons. The CDR3 spans 15 residues. Germline lookup yields CDR1 MNHNS and CDR2 SASEGT. V was pared by 3 bases and J by 1 base, with 12 bases between. The source material was naive CD4+ T cells from PBMCs. Subset noted: CD45RA+ positively selected. The rearrangement uses TRBV6-1 and TRBJ2-5; D may be TRBD2 (7 bases). The source of this sequence is a man between 18 and 35 years old in good health. Some clones in this sample may be carry-over from other donors' samples. The CDR3 reads CASSDQGTIQETQYF. In DNA form, the CDR3 reads TGTGCCAGCAGTGACCAGGGGACTATCCAAGAGACCCAGTACTTC.